This T cell receptor beta chain was recovered during a study of blood T cell repertoires in COVID-19. The authors' processing: Estimated nucleated cell counts came from reference gene primer amplification. Assay: immunoSEQ multiplex PCR; the TCRdb copy retains only in-frame clones and omits some. That table gives V, J and clone size, and the DNA gave D and trimming. The sample lists about 430,000 clones, over 75% occurring once. The CDR3 runs 16 residues. The V end was cut by 4 bases, the J end by 6 bases, with 18 bases between. The germline gives CDR1 SEHNR, CDR2 FQNEAQ (reference sequence). Participants' own reports of clinical history determined their cohort assignment.

The J gene is TRBJ1-4, the V gene TRBV7-9; possible D gene TRBD1, 5 bases. The clonotype originates from a woman aged 30 to 39 with acute COVID-19. Sequenced: PBMCs or T cells enriched from blood (not recorded which). This CDR3 reads CASSSTWGVRDEKLFF. CDR3 nucleotide sequence: TGTGCCAGCAGCTCGACGTGGGGGGTACGGGATGAAAAACTGTTTTTT.